This T cell receptor beta chain was captured by sequencing in a study of PD-1 blockade in classical Hodgkin lymphoma. Study overall: Patients in the cohort were put on intravenous nivolumab, 3 mg/kg every 2 weeks. Study outcomes and limitations: Diminished baseline TCR diversity has been reported in newly diagnosed patients relative to healthy donors. What caused the repertoire differences, perhaps disease activity or prior therapy, remains undefined.

Concerning this clone: What it binds is unknown.

Repertoires were generated with immunoSEQ multiplex PCR, while TCRdb's copy carries only in-frame clones and drops some. The sample holds about 97,000 clones, roughly 84% seen once. Each and every patient relapsed after autologous stem cell transplantation, and patients got differing brentuximab vedotin exposure. Complete response, partial response or progressive disease made up the best responses. The sample was peripheral blood mononuclear cells (PBMCs), taken at baseline. The sequence derives from a human donor with classical Hodgkin lymphoma.

The CDR3 loop is CASSLLTSGRDTQYF. The CDR3 DNA sequence: TGTGCCAGCAGCTTATTAACTAGCGGGAGGGATACGCAGTATTTT. This chain connects TRBV11-2 to TRBJ2-3; 12 nucleotides match TRBD2. V shed 2 bases and J 6 bases; nucleotides not matched to a gene: 3. Germline V gene data show CDR1 as SGHAT and CDR2 as FQNNGV. The CDR3 has 15 residues.